This T cell receptor (beta chain) originates from a study of T cells after yellow fever vaccination. TCRdb independently ran MiXCR on the 5' RACE reads; one entry per CDR3 protein. The table includes about 45,000 distinct CDR3 sequences, just under 6.5% detected once. V lost 4 bases to trimming and J lost 0 bases, with 16 bases between them. CDR1 and CDR2 from the germline V gene are SGHDN and FVKESK. This CDR3 is built from 17 residues. Study-wide findings and caveats: Practically every clonotype that responded to the vaccine could not be detected in sorted memory subsets on day 0.

This clonotype was detected only a few times. Sequences were derived from PBMCs, either bulk or a sorted T-cell subset (CD4+, CD8+, memory, or dextramer-sorted; not recorded which), sampled 45 days after the yellow fever booster vaccination. The receptor comes from a man under 40 who received the YFV17D yellow fever vaccine. The V gene is TRBV14, the J gene TRBJ1-5; weak D call: TRBD1 (6 bases). The CDR3 sequence is CASSRGFTGRSNQPQHF. CDR3 DNA: TGTGCCAGCAGCCGCGGTTTCACAGGGCGTAGCAATCAGCCCCAGCATTTT.